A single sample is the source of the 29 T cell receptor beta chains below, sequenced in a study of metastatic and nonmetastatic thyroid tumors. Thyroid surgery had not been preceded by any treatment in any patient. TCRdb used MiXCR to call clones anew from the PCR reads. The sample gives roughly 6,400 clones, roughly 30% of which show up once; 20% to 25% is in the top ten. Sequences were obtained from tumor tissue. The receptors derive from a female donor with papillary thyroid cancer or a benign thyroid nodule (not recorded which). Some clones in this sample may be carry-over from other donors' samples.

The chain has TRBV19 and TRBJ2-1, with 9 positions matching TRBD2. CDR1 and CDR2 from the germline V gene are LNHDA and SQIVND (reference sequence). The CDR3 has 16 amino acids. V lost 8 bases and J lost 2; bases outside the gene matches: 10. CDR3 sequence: CASLPTSGLTYNEQFF. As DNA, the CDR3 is TGTGCCAGTCTGCCCACTAGCGGGCTAACCTACAATGAGCAGTTCTTC.

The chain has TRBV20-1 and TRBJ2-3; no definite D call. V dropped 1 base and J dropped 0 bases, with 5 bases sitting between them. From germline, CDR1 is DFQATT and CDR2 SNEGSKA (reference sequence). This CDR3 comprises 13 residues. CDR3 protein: CSARGGSTDTQYF. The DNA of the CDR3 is TGCAGTGCTAGAGGAGGAAGCACAGATACGCAGTATTTT.

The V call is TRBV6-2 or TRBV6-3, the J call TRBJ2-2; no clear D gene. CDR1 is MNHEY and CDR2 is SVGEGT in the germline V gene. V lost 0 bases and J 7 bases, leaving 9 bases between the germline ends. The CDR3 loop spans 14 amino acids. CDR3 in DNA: TGTGCCAGCAGTTACTCGAAGGCTGGCGGGGAGCTGTTTTTT. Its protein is CASSYSKAGGELFF.

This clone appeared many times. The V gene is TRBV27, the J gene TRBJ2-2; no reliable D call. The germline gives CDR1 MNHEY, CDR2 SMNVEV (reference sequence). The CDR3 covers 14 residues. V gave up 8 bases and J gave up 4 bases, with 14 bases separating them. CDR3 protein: CASYGRISTGELFF. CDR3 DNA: TGTGCCAGCTACGGCAGGATAAGCACCGGGGAGCTGTTTTTT.

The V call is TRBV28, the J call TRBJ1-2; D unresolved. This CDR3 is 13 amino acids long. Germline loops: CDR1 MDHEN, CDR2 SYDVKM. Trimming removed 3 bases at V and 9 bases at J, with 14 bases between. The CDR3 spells CASSFGGPKSYTF. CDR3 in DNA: TGTGCCAGCAGTTTCGGCGGCCCTAAGAGCTACACCTTC.

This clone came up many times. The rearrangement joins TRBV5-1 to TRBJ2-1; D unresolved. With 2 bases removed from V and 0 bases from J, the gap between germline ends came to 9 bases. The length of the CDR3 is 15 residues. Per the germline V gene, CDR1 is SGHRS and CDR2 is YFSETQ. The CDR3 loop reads CASSFLADSYNEQFF. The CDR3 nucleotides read TGCGCCAGCAGCTTTCTGGCGGACTCCTACAATGAGCAGTTCTTC.

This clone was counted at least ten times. CDR3 region: CATSRERTGDEKLFF. The CDR3 DNA is TGTGCCACCAGCAGAGAGAGGACAGGAGATGAAAAACTGTTTTTT. V gene TRBV15 combines with J gene TRBJ1-4, with 7 positions matching TRBD1. The CDR3 is 15 amino acids. The germline CDR1 and CDR2 sequences are LNHNV and YYDKDF (reference sequence). V was clipped by 0 bases and J by 6 bases; unmatched bases: 4.

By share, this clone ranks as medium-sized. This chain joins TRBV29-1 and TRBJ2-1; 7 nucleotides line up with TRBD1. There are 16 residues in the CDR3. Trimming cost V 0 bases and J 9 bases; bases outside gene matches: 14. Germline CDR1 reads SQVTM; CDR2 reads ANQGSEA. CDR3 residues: CSVEEIETGSSGEQFF. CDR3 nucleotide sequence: TGCAGCGTTGAAGAGATCGAGACAGGGTCGAGTGGTGAGCAGTTCTTC.

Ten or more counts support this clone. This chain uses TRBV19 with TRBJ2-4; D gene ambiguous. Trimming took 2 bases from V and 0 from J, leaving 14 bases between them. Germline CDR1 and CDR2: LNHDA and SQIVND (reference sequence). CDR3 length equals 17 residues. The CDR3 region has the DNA TGTGCCAGTAGTATATCCCAAGTACTATTAGCCAAAAACATTCAGTACTTC. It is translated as CASSISQVLLAKNIQYF.

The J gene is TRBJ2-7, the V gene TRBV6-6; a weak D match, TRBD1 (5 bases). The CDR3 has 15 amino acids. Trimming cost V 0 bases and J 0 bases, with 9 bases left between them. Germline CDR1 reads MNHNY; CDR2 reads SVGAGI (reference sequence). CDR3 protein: CASSYSGASSYEQYF. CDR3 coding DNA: TGTGCCAGCAGTTACTCAGGGGCCAGCTCCTACGAGCAGTACTTC.

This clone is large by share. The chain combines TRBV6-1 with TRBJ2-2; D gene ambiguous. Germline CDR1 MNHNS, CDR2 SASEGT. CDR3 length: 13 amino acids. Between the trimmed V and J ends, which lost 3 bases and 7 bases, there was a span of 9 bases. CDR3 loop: CASSDPPGGELFF. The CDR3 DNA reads TGTGCCAGCAGTGATCCCCCAGGCGGGGAGCTGTTTTTT.

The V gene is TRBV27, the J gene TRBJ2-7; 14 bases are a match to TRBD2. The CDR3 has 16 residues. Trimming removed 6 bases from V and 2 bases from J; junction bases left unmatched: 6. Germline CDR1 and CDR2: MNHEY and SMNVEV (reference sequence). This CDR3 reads CASRGLAGEAAYEQYF. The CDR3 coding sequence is TGTGCCAGCAGGGGACTAGCGGGAGAGGCAGCCTACGAGCAGTACTTC.

The CDR3 is CASRSGGTALLGAGYTF. CDR3 bases: TGTGCCAGCAGGTCAGGCGGGACAGCATTGCTAGGGGCTGGCTACACCTTC. The chain recombines TRBV6-2 or TRBV6-3 with TRBJ1-2; 7 bases are shared with TRBD1. The CDR3 runs 17 residues. Germline assignment: CDR1 MNHEY and CDR2 SVGEGT. The J segment lost 7 bases and the V segment lost 6 bases, leaving 20 bases of the junction unmatched.

The CDR3 region has the DNA TGTGCCAGCAGCTCCCTACTCGGCAGGGGCGGACAGCCCCAGCATTTT. Its protein is CASSSLLGRGGQPQHF. The chain joins TRBV28 to TRBJ1-5; a possible D gene is TRBD1 (6 bases). V was clipped by 6 bases and J by 7 bases, with 22 bases between them. The CDR3 runs to 16 residues. CDR1 and CDR2 from the germline V gene are MDHEN and SYDVKM.

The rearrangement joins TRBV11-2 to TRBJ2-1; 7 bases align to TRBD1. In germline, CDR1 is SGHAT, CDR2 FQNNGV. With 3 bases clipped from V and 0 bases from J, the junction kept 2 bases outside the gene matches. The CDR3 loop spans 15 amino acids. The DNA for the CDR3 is TGTGCCAGCAGCTTGGGACAGAGCTCCTACAATGAGCAGTTCTTC. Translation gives CASSLGQSSYNEQFF.

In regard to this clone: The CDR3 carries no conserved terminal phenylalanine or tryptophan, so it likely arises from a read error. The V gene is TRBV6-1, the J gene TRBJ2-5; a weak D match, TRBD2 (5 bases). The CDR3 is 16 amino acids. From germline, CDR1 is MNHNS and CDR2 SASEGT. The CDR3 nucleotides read TGCGCCAGCAGTGAGCGCTCTAGCCGGGACCAAGAGACCCAGTACGTC. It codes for CASSERSSRDQETQYV.

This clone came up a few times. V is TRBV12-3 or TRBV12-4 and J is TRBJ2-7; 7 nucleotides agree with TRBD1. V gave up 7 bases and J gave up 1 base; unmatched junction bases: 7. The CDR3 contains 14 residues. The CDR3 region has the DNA TGTGCCAGCAACCGGGACAGCCTATCCTACGAGCAGTACTTC. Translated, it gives CASNRDSLSYEQYF.

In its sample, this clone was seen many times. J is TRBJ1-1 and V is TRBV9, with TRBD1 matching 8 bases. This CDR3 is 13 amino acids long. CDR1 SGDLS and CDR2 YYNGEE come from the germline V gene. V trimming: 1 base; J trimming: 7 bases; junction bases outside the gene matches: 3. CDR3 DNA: TGTGCCAGCAGCGTACCCGGGACAGGTGAAGCTTTCTTT. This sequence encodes CASSVPGTGEAFF.

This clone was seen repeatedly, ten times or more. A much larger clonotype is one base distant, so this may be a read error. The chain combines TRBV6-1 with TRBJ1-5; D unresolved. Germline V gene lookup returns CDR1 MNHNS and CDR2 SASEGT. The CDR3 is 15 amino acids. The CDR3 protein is CASGEGGTVNQPQHF. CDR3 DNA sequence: TGTGCCAGCGGTGAAGGTGGAACAGTCAATCAGCCCCAGCATTTT.

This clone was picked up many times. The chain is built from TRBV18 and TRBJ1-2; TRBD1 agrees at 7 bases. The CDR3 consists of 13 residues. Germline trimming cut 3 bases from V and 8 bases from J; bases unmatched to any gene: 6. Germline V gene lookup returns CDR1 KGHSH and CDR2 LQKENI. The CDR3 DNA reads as TGTGCCAGCTCACCGACAGGGTGGCTAGGCTACACCTTC. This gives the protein CASSPTGWLGYTF.

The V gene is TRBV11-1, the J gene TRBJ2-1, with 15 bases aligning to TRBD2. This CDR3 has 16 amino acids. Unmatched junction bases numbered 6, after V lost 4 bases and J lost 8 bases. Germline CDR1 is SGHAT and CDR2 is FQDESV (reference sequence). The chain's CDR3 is CASSSGLAGGGDEQFF. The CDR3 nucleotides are TGTGCCAGCAGCTCGGGACTAGCGGGGGGAGGAGATGAGCAGTTCTTC.

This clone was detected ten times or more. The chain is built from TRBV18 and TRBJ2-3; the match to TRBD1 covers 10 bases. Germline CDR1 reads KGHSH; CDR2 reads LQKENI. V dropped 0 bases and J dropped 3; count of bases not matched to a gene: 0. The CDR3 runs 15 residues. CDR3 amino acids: CASSPPGQGTDTQYF. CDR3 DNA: TGTGCCAGCTCACCACCGGGACAGGGGACAGATACGCAGTATTTT. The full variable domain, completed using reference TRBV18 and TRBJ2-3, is NAGVMQNPRHLVRRRGQEARLRCSPMKGHSHVYWYRQLPEEGLKFMVYLQKENIIDESGMPKERFSAEFPKEGPSILRIQQVVRGDSAAYFCASSPPGQGTDTQYFGPGTRLTVL.

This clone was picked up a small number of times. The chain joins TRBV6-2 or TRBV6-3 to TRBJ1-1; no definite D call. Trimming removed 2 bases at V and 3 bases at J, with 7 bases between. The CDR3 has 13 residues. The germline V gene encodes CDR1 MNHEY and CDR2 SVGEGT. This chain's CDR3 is CASSYRAYTEAFF. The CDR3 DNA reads TGTGCCAGCAGTTACAGGGCTTACACTGAAGCTTTCTTT.

CDR3 coding DNA: TGTGCCAGCAGCGGTGCCAAGGGCGGGAGTTACGAGCAGTACTTC. Residues: CASSGAKGGSYEQYF. The genes are TRBV9 and TRBJ2-7; 7 bases align to TRBD2. CDR1 is SGDLS and CDR2 is YYNGEE in the germline V gene. The CDR3 spans 15 residues. V was clipped by 3 bases and J by 4 bases; unmatched bases: 10.

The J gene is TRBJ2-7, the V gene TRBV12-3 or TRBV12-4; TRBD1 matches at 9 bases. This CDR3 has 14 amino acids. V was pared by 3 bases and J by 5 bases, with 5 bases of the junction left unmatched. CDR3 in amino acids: CASSLPDRGNEQYF. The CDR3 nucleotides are TGTGCCAGCAGTTTGCCGGACAGGGGTAACGAGCAGTACTTC.

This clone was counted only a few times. The CDR3 here is CASSSTVYEQYF. The CDR3 region has the DNA TGTGCCAGCAGTTCGACAGTCTACGAGCAGTACTTC. The rearrangement joins TRBV28 to TRBJ2-7, with TRBD1 as a possible D gene (5 bases). V was trimmed by 4 bases and J by 3 bases, leaving 7 bases between them. The CDR3 loop spans 12 amino acids. CDR1 MDHEN and CDR2 SYDVKM come from the germline V gene.

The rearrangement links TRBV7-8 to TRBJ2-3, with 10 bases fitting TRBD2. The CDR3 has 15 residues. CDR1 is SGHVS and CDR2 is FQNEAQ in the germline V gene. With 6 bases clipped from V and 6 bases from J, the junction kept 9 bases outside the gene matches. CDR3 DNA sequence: TGTGCCAGCAGTCGTAAACTAGCGGGACAGGATACGCAGTATTTT. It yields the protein CASSRKLAGQDTQYF.

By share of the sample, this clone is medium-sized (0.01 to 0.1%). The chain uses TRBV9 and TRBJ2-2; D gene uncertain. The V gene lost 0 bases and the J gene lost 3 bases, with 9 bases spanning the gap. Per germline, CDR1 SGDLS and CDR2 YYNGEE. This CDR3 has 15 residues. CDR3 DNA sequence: TGTGCCAGCAGCGTAGAATCCGGATACACCGGGGAGCTGTTTTTT. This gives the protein CASSVESGYTGELFF.

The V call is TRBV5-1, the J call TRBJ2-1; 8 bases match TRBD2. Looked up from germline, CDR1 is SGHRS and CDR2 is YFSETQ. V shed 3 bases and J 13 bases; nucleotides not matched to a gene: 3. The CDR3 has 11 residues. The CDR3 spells CASSSGTSQFF. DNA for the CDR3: TGCGCCAGCAGCTCCGGGACTAGTCAGTTCTTC.